A single TCR beta chain is shown here with its context. The antigen is unknown. This sample stems from a study of blood T cells in healthy people across ages. Study findings and constraints: Any changes in expanded clonotypes were possibly confounded, as donor CMV status remained unknown. Total diversity from one million sequenced T cells was likely underestimated. There were more naive CD4+ cells and higher diversity in long-lived donors than in aged donors.

For the second PCR, which ran for 7 to 11 cycles, a sample-barcoded 5' primer and a J-beta primer mix were used. Tagging of each cDNA molecule was performed by a template-switch adaptor with 12 random nucleotides. MiXCR was run by TCRdb on the 5' RACE reads, yielding one entry per CDR3 protein. Of over a million distinct CDR3 sequences listed, 42% are singletons. Germline assignment: CDR1 SGHTA and CDR2 FQGNSA. CDR3 length: 13 residues. The V end was cut by 4 bases, the J end by 6 bases, with 12 bases between. Material: blood. V and J are TRBV7-2 and TRBJ1-2; D gene uncertain. The source is a woman younger than 30 in good health. CDR3 in amino acids: CASSSRQRNGYTF. In nucleotides, the CDR3 is TGTGCCAGCAGCTCCCGGCAGCGAAATGGCTACACCTTC.